This entry features one TCR beta chain sequence. Its antigen is not known. This specimen comes from a study of T cell responses to AZD1222 COVID-19 vaccine. Overall study context: Combined were second doses at about 4 or about 12 weeks.

Study-wide findings and caveats: There were repertoire samples only from the period after the peak T cell response. Clonal diversity may have been underestimated, and the donors were mostly white British, with more females than males. Two AZD1222 administrations were followed by greater Spike-specific TCR breadth and depth.

Repertoires were generated with immunoSEQ multiplex PCR, while TCRdb's copy carries only in-frame clones and drops some. The sample lists 150,000 to 200,000 clones; around 94% were seen once. The CDR3 is 12 amino acids. Trimming left V 1 base short and J 6 bases short, with 3 bases between. The TCR originated in an adult in good health. The specimen was peripheral blood, collected on day 0 of AZD1222 vaccination. This rearrangement joins TRBV12-3 or TRBV12-4 to TRBJ2-2, with D unresolved. CDR3 DNA sequence: TGTGCCAGCAGTTTAGGGGCCGGGGAGCTGTTTTTT. This gives the protein CASSLGAGELFF.